This entry lists 14 T cell receptor beta chains sequenced from one sample in a study of PD-1 blockade in classical Hodgkin lymphoma. Stated time point: cycle 4 day 1 (C4D1), after more than 5 weeks of nivolumab. All the patients suffered relapse after autologous stem cell transplantation, and brentuximab vedotin exposure differed. Using immunoSEQ multiplex PCR, the repertoire was profiled, and TCRdb retains in-frame clones only, with some absent. The data show about 17,000 clones, roughly 65% seen once. Sequenced material: peripheral blood mononuclear cells (PBMCs), taken before the fourth cycle of nivolumab. Receptors originate from a human donor with classical Hodgkin lymphoma.

This clone is medium-sized (0.01 to 0.1%) in the sample. The chain employs TRBV7-9 and TRBJ1-6; D perhaps matches TRBD1 (5 bases). The CDR3 loop spans 16 amino acids. Germline V CDR1 and CDR2: SEHNR, FQNEAQ (reference sequence). V was shortened by 7 bases and J by 8 bases, with 21 bases between the two germline ends. In nucleotides, the CDR3 is TGTGCCAGCACCAGACCGGGACCGCTGGGACATTCACCCCTCCACTTT. Translated: CASTRPGPLGHSPLHF.

Details on this clone: Other DNA sequences in this specimen translate into the identical CDR3. The genes are TRBV7-2 and TRBJ2-5; D is perhaps TRBD1 or TRBD2 (5 bases each). The CDR3 runs 14 residues. CDR1 is SGHTA and CDR2 is FQGNSA in the germline V gene. Trimming removed 1 base at V and 5 bases at J, with 11 bases between. CDR3: CASSLGGRRETQYF. Written as DNA, the CDR3 is TGTGCCAGCAGCTTAGGGGGCCGGAGGGAGACCCAGTACTTC.

This clone was detected a few times. The chain combines TRBV7-9 with TRBJ2-2; 10 bases are a match to TRBD2. Germline lookup yields CDR1 SEHNR and CDR2 FQNEAQ (reference sequence). V lost 5 bases, J lost 0 bases, and 6 bases stayed unmatched. The CDR3 has 17 residues. CDR3 residues: CASSPPGLAANTGELFF. The CDR3 DNA reads TGTGCCAGCAGCCCCCCCGGACTAGCGGCGAACACCGGGGAGCTGTTTTTT.

V and J are TRBV19 and TRBJ1-2; D is ambiguous. The CDR3 sequence is 13 residues long. Germline V CDR1 and CDR2: LNHDA, SQIVND (reference sequence). V shed 7 bases and J shed 5 bases, with 14 bases lying between them. In DNA, the CDR3 is TGTGCCAGTACCGCGGTGGCGGGGTATGGCTACACCTTC. This sequence encodes CASTAVAGYGYTF.

The chain carries TRBV7-9 and TRBJ1-2; 7 bases agree with TRBD1. Unmatched junction bases numbered 17, after V lost 4 bases and J lost 3 bases. Germline loops: CDR1 SEHNR, CDR2 FQNEAQ (reference sequence). The CDR3 runs 18 residues. This CDR3 reads CASSSPEPGGPRDYGYTF. DNA of the CDR3: TGTGCCAGCAGCTCGCCCGAGCCAGGGGGACCGAGGGACTATGGCTACACCTTC.

This chain connects TRBV28 to TRBJ1-2; TRBD1 aligns across 7 bases. Germline V gene data show CDR1 as MDHEN and CDR2 as SYDVKM. Trimming at V came to 5 bases and at J to 4 bases, leaving 4 bases not matched to a gene. There are 13 residues in the CDR3. The CDR3 loop reads CASSPRDSYGYTF. CDR3 DNA sequence: TGTGCCAGCAGTCCCCGGGACAGCTATGGCTACACCTTC.

In DNA form, the CDR3 reads TGTGCCAGCACCCCAGGTGGGCTTCAGCCCCAGCATTTT. It specifies CASTPGGLQPQHF. V gene TRBV6-6 combines with J gene TRBJ1-5; D gene unclear. This CDR3 has 13 residues. CDR1 and CDR2 (germline): MNHNY, SVGAGI (reference sequence). The ends were cut back, 7 bases at V and 6 bases at J, with 13 bases in the middle.

The V gene is TRBV7-6, the J gene TRBJ1-6; maybe TRBD1 (6 bases). Germline CDR1 reads SGHVS; CDR2 reads FNYEAQ. The CDR3 is 15 residues long. V was cut by 2 bases and J by 12 bases, with 17 bases left in between. This chain's CDR3 is CASSLTGGTDEPLHF. DNA for the CDR3: TGTGCCAGCAGCTTAACGGGGGGCACGGATGAACCCCTCCACTTT.

The rearrangement joins TRBV6-6 to TRBJ1-6; 8 bases match TRBD1. Germline trimming cut 2 bases from V and 5 bases from J; bases unmatched to any gene: 2. Germline-derived CDR1 and CDR2 are MNHNY and SVGAGI (reference sequence). The CDR3 is made up of 15 amino acids. CDR3 DNA: TGTGCCAGCAGTTACAGGGACAGGAATAATTCACCCCTCCACTTT. Protein product: CASSYRDRNNSPLHF.

The chain recombines TRBV5-4 with TRBJ1-2; D call uncertain. The CDR3 loop spans 14 amino acids. Trimming pared 0 bases from V and 0 bases from J, leaving 6 bases between. Germline lookup yields CDR1 SGHNT and CDR2 YYREEE (reference sequence). The CDR3 DNA is TGTGCCAGCAGCTTGGATGGCTCTAACTATGGCTACACCTTC. Amino acids: CASSLDGSNYGYTF.

Written as DNA, the CDR3 is TGCGCCAGCAGCTTGTCAGGCTATGGCTACACCTTC. Its translation is CASSLSGYGYTF. The chain couples TRBV5-1 to TRBJ1-2; no definite D call. This CDR3 spans 12 amino acids. V was pared by 1 base and J by 4 bases, with 5 bases between. Germline CDR1 reads SGHRS; CDR2 reads YFSETQ.

V gene TRBV30 combines with J gene TRBJ2-3; D gene uncertain. The length of the CDR3 is 13 residues. Germline CDR1 is GTSNPN and CDR2 is SVGIG (reference sequence). V was clipped by 2 bases and J by 6 bases, with 12 bases between them. CDR3 protein: CAWSPPHSDTQYF. CDR3 nucleotide sequence: TGTGCCTGGAGTCCCCCGCATAGCGATACGCAGTATTTT.

V and J are TRBV5-1 and TRBJ2-1; 12 bases are shared with TRBD2. CDR1 is SGHRS, CDR2 YFSETQ, per germline. CDR3 size: 15 residues. The V segment lost 4 bases and the J segment 5 bases; nucleotides outside the gene matches: 4. CDR3 amino acids: CASSQLAGGDNEQFF. The DNA for the CDR3 is TGCGCCAGCAGCCAACTAGCGGGAGGAGACAATGAGCAGTTCTTC.

This chain uses TRBV11-2 with TRBJ2-3, with 14 bases fitting TRBD2. Germline V lookup: CDR1 SGHAT, CDR2 FQNNGV. V shed 3 bases, J shed 4 bases, and the junction held 3 bases outside the gene matches. CDR3 length: 16 residues. CDR3 bases: TGTGCCAGCAGCTTGGGACTAGCGGGAGAGCCAGATACGCAGTATTTT. Translation: CASSLGLAGEPDTQYF.